The 21 T cell receptor beta chains in this list originate from one sample, sequenced in a study of T cells in Graves' hyperthyroidism and ophthalmopathy. There were TCR beta CDR3 regions amplified from RNA transcripts. The HTBI primer set was used in a first-round RT-PCR of the TCR CDR3. TCRdb reprocessed the multiplex PCR reads with MiXCR, giving one entry per CDR3 protein. The data contain approximately 380,000 distinct CDR3 sequences, roughly an eighth of them singletons. Material: blood. These receptor sequences come from a man between 50 and 59 years old with Graves' ophthalmopathy.

The sample holds many counts of this clonotype. This chain joins TRBV3-1 and TRBJ2-5, with TRBD2 matching 7 bases. CDR1 LGHDT and CDR2 YNNKEL come from the germline V gene (reference sequence). This CDR3 comprises 19 residues. With V trimmed by 1 base and J by 1 base, 15 bases remained unmatched. CDR3 loop: CASSQGLAVITNLQETQYF. The DNA for the CDR3 is TGTGCCAGCAGCCAAGGACTAGCTGTAATAACCAACCTCCAAGAGACCCAGTACTTC.

The sample holds a few counts of this clonotype. The rearrangement links TRBV27 to TRBJ1-5; a possible D gene is TRBD1 (5 bases). Trimming shortened V by 4 bases and J by 4 bases, and 11 bases separated the two germline ends. The CDR3 extends over 14 amino acids. Germline V CDR1 and CDR2: MNHEY, SMNVEV (reference sequence). CDR3 protein: CASSWTPYNQPQHF. In DNA, the CDR3 is TGTGCCAGCAGTTGGACACCATATAATCAGCCCCAGCATTTT.

The chain uses TRBV2 and TRBJ2-7; D remains unclear. The CDR3 is made up of 13 amino acids. V was clipped by 6 bases and J by 3 bases, with 12 bases between them. Germline CDR1 reads SNHLY; CDR2 reads FYNNEI. This CDR3 is CASRHTSDYEQYF. The CDR3 coding sequence is TGTGCCAGCAGACATACGTCGGACTACGAGCAGTACTTC.

This clonotype occurred many times. J is TRBJ1-1 and V is TRBV5-1; no reliable D call. The germline V and J ends were trimmed by 0 bases and 1 base, with 10 bases remaining between them. Germline CDR1 is SGHRS and CDR2 is YFSETQ. CDR3 length: 15 residues. CDR3 residues: CASSLAANSNTEAFF. The DNA for the CDR3 is TGCGCCAGCAGCTTGGCCGCCAATTCGAACACTGAAGCTTTCTTT.

J is TRBJ1-5 and V is TRBV27, with TRBD1 as a possible D gene (6 bases). V lost 6 bases and J lost 8, with 14 bases in between. The CDR3 spans 13 residues. The germline gives CDR1 MNHEY, CDR2 SMNVEV (reference sequence). The CDR3 nucleotides read TGTGCCAGCAGGGGGGGGCTTCTGGAGCCCCAGCATTTT. It codes for CASRGGLLEPQHF.

This clonotype has ten or more counts. The V call is TRBV20-1, the J call TRBJ2-5; 9 nucleotides line up with TRBD2. Germline CDR1 and CDR2: DFQATT and SNEGSKA (reference sequence). The CDR3 has 14 amino acids. Trimming removed 3 bases from V and 0 bases from J; junction bases left unmatched: 2. The CDR3 region is CSASTSGYQETQYF. The CDR3 nucleotides are TGCAGTGCTAGTACTAGCGGGTACCAAGAGACCCAGTACTTC.

In this sample, this clonotype turned up many times. The genes are TRBV18 and TRBJ1-1; D remains unclear. This CDR3 is built from 14 residues. V lost 2 bases to trimming and J lost 4 bases, with 11 bases between them. Germline V gene data show CDR1 as KGHSH and CDR2 as LQKENI. The CDR3 nucleotides are TGTGCCAGCTCACCAGGGTACGTCCCCACTGAAGCTTTCTTT. Amino acid sequence: CASSPGYVPTEAFF. Together with reference TRBV18 and TRBJ1-1, the CDR3 gives the full variable domain: NAGVMQNPRHLVRRRGQEARLRCSPMKGHSHVYWYRQLPEEGLKFMVYLQKENIIDESGMPKERFSAEFPKEGPSILRIQQVVRGDSAAYFCASSPGYVPTEAFFGQGTRLTVV.

This clonotype was seen only a few times. This chain connects TRBV19 to TRBJ2-7; 10 bases align to TRBD2. V lost 5 bases, J lost 4 bases, and 8 bases stayed unmatched. Germline CDR1 is LNHDA and CDR2 is SQIVND (reference sequence). The CDR3 spans 15 residues. The DNA for the CDR3 is TGTGCCAGTAGTGGAAGGACTAGCGGCGGTTACGAGCAGTACTTC. The encoded protein is CASSGRTSGGYEQYF.

This clonotype was counted at least ten times. The rearrangement uses TRBV24-1 and TRBJ2-1, with 8 positions matching TRBD2. V dropped 3 bases and J dropped 0; count of bases not matched to a gene: 12. The CDR3 spans 19 residues. The V gene's germline CDR1 is KGHDR and CDR2 SFDVKD. This CDR3 reads CATSDRKTPGTSSYNEQFF. CDR3 DNA sequence: TGTGCCACCAGTGATCGCAAGACTCCCGGGACTAGCTCCTACAATGAGCAGTTCTTC.

The table lists this clonotype with a count of one. The chain has TRBV2 and TRBJ1-1; 7 bases are shared with TRBD1. V trimming: 7 bases; J trimming: 1 base; junction bases outside the gene matches: 6. Germline loops: CDR1 SNHLY, CDR2 FYNNEI. The CDR3 is 14 amino acids. The CDR3 coding sequence is TGTGCCAGCACCTCACAGGGGACGAACACTGAAGCTTTCTTT. Residues: CASTSQGTNTEAFF.

Ten or more counts support this clonotype. V gene TRBV3-1 combines with J gene TRBJ2-1, with D perhaps matching TRBD2 (6 bases). The V gene's germline CDR1 is LGHDT and CDR2 YNNKEL (reference sequence). The CDR3 has 15 residues. The V end lost 1 base, the J end lost 0 bases, and 7 bases lay between the germline ends. The CDR3 nucleotides read TGTGCCAGCAGCCAAGCGGGAGCCTCCTACAATGAGCAGTTCTTC. The encoded protein is CASSQAGASYNEQFF.

This clonotype has ten or more counts. The chain is built from TRBV30 and TRBJ2-7; 9 nucleotides line up with TRBD1. This CDR3 spans 13 amino acids. The V gene end was trimmed by 4 bases and the J gene end by 5 bases; junction bases not matched to a gene: 6. Germline V gene lookup returns CDR1 GTSNPN and CDR2 SVGIG (reference sequence). The CDR3 DNA is TGTGCCTGGAAACGGACAGGGGCCCACGAGCAGTACTTC. It translates to CAWKRTGAHEQYF.

This clonotype appeared many times. The V and J genes are TRBV11-2 and TRBJ2-1, with 9 bases identical to TRBD1. This CDR3 contains 15 residues. The trim removed 5 bases at V and 4 bases at J, leaving 6 bases unmatched. Germline V gene sequence: CDR1 SGHAT, CDR2 FQNNGV. As DNA, the CDR3 is TGTGCCAGCAGCCAGGACAGGGGAGAGTACAATGAGCAGTTCTTC. Protein product: CASSQDRGEYNEQFF.

The table lists this clonotype with many counts. The genes are TRBV2 and TRBJ2-7; possible D gene TRBD2, 5 bases. With 8 bases removed from V and 7 bases from J, the gap between germline ends came to 18 bases. This CDR3 region has 13 residues. Germline V CDR1 and CDR2: SNHLY, FYNNEI. The CDR3: CASGSAAGLEQYF. CDR3 DNA sequence: TGTGCCAGCGGGTCGGCAGCAGGACTGGAGCAGTACTTC.

Only a few counts were recorded for this clonotype. The rearrangement joins TRBV9 to TRBJ2-2; the D gene is possibly TRBD2 (5 bases). The CDR3 contains 15 residues. Germline CDR1 reads SGDLS; CDR2 reads YYNGEE. Deletions cut 4 bases from V and 6 bases from J, with 16 bases between. This CDR3 is CASSTTSFLAGELFF. The CDR3 DNA sequence: TGTGCCAGCAGCACTACTAGTTTTTTGGCCGGGGAGCTGTTTTTT.

The J gene is TRBJ1-5, the V gene TRBV18; 7 bases line up with TRBD1. The CDR3 length is 15 residues. Germline values: CDR1 KGHSH, CDR2 LQKENI. Losses at the gene ends were 4 bases for V and 3 bases for J; bases not matched to a gene: 6. CDR3 loop: CASSQTTGINQPQHF. The CDR3 DNA is TGTGCCAGCTCACAAACGACAGGGATCAATCAGCCCCAGCATTTT.

V usage is TRBV6-1 and J usage is TRBJ1-2; tentatively, D is TRBD1 (6 bases). The CDR3 has 15 residues. Germline CDR1 reads MNHNS; CDR2 reads SASEGT. Between the trimmed V and J ends, which lost 6 bases and 0 bases, there was a span of 14 bases. The chain's CDR3 is CASSVRQEANYGYTF. In nucleotides, the CDR3 is TGTGCCAGCAGCGTAAGACAGGAAGCTAACTATGGCTACACCTTC.

This clonotype appeared once. A much bigger clone sits one base away, suggesting this may be a read error. V gene TRBV12-5 combines with J gene TRBJ1-2; weak D call: TRBD1 (5 bases). Germline CDR1 LGHNT, CDR2 FRNRAP. CDR3 length equals 13 residues. The CDR3 nucleotides are TGTGCTGGTGGTTTGGTACAGGACTATGGCTACACCTTC. Protein sequence: CAGGLVQDYGYTF. Combining the CDR3 with reference TRBV12-5 and TRBJ1-2 gives the whole variable domain DARVTQTPRHKVTEMGQEVTMRCQPILGHNTVFWYRQTMMQGLELLAYFRNRAPLDDSGMPKDRFSAEMPDATLATLKIQPSEPRDSAVYFCAGGLVQDYGYTFGSGTRLTVV.

This clonotype appeared many times. The chain uses TRBV13 and TRBJ2-1; 9 bases fit TRBD2. The CDR3 runs to 17 residues. The V segment lost 2 bases and the J segment 9 bases; nucleotides outside the gene matches: 14. CDR1 is PRHDT, CDR2 FYEKMQ, per germline (reference sequence). The chain's CDR3 is CASSLPLAGDLAVEQFF. The DNA of the CDR3 is TGTGCCAGCAGCTTACCCTTAGCGGGAGACCTTGCGGTTGAGCAGTTCTTC.

This clonotype was recorded many times. The rearrangement uses TRBV28 and TRBJ2-7; TRBD2 matches at 8 bases. The CDR3 consists of 15 residues. Germline V gene data show CDR1 as MDHEN and CDR2 as SYDVKM. Unmatched junction bases numbered 8, after V lost 1 base and J lost 6 bases. The CDR3 region is CASSLFSGNGREQYF. As DNA, the CDR3 is TGTGCCAGCAGTTTATTTAGCGGGAACGGACGCGAGCAGTACTTC.

The chain carries TRBV12-3 or TRBV12-4 and TRBJ2-5, with 10 bases lining up with TRBD1. This CDR3 is 22 amino acids long. Losses at the gene ends were 6 bases for V and 5 bases for J; bases not matched to a gene: 30. The CDR3 nucleotides are TGTGCCAGCAGCCCTAATCACCGGACAGGGGGTCCCCAGCGGGAGAAGTTGGAGACCCAGTACTTC. Amino acid sequence: CASSPNHRTGGPQREKLETQYF.